This T cell receptor beta chain emerged from a study of blood T cell repertoires in COVID-19 (TCRdb year 2020). About the full investigation: Samples from collaborators originated in the United States, Italy and Spain and spanned both the acute and convalescent phases of COVID-19. The repertoires were released in a freely available public database intended as a resource for research on the immune response to SARS-CoV-2. HLA class I and class II types, where available, came from metadata supplied by the sample provider rather than from assay-based typing. Samples came from the ongoing ImmuneRACE study (first 160 participants) plus 1,254 subjects from 6 global collaborators. The material from the prospective study consisted of cDNA or gDNA derived from T cells, B-cell-depleted T cells, or PBMCs. Deeply sampled blood TCRbeta repertoires from subjects exposed to, actively infected with, or recovered from COVID-19 were included in the dataset. Sample metadata almost always included a de-identified subject ID, COVID-19 status, age in years and sex.

Participants in the prospective study were enrolled through a virtual design, were aged roughly 18 to 100 years, and lived in 24 United States geographic areas. Cohort assignment in the prospective study relied on participant-reported clinical history from a screening survey and a study questionnaire. Exposed participants were defined as having been in contact with someone with a PCR-confirmed or clinician-diagnosed COVID-19 case within 2 weeks of study entry. In the prospective study, mobile phlebotomists collected whole blood, serum and a nasopharyngeal or oropharyngeal swab from each participant. Additional blood draws and questionnaires over an approximately 2-month period could optionally be provided by prospective study participants. Before DNA extraction, prospective study blood samples were shipped either frozen or at room temperature. TCRbeta CDR3 regions were amplified from genomic DNA using the immunoSEQ Assay, a bias-controlled multiplex PCR. Concerning the study's data processing: The number of nucleated cells in each sample was estimated from the amplification of reference gene primers within the assay. Sequence reads were collapsed and filtered to measure the absolute abundance of every unique TCRbeta CDR3 rearrangement. Productive Simpson clonality was computed per sample as the square root of Simpson's diversity index over productive rearrangements. The source is immuneACCESS, and TCRdb retained only in-frame sequences with V and J called. Part of the clones is not carried over; for the studies checked, unresolved V genes explain less than half of this, and the remainder is unexplained. That table gives V, J and clone size, and the DNA gave D and trimming. The sample profile shows more than 300,000 clones; more than 90% of them were found once. The biggest ten clones account for about 4.2% of the sample.

The CDR3 has 17 amino acids, counting the end cysteine and phenylalanine. The entry retains the CDR3 DNA only, 51 bases that are in frame from base 1. Clipping removes 5 bases from V and 8 bases from J, with 14 as the unmatched junction base count. Taken from the germline V gene, the CDR1 and CDR2 loops are MRHNA and SNTAGT. Overall study outcomes, separate from this receptor: Clinical and demographic metadata were provided uncurated, with the amount varying by source and participant.

To note about this clone: What this receptor recognizes is not known. Base-call qualities are not available, and no considerably larger clone is one nucleotide away.

The sample consisted of PBMCs or T cells enriched from blood (not recorded which). The chain couples TRBV6-4 to TRBJ2-1, and TRBD1 aligns with 11 junction nucleotides. The receptor's source is a woman in her thirties who had been exposed to COVID-19. This receptor has the CDR3 CASSQSPWGQGVYEQFF. The DNA sequence is TGTGCCAGCAGTCAGTCCCCATGGGGACAGGGGGTCTATGAGCAGTTCTTC.